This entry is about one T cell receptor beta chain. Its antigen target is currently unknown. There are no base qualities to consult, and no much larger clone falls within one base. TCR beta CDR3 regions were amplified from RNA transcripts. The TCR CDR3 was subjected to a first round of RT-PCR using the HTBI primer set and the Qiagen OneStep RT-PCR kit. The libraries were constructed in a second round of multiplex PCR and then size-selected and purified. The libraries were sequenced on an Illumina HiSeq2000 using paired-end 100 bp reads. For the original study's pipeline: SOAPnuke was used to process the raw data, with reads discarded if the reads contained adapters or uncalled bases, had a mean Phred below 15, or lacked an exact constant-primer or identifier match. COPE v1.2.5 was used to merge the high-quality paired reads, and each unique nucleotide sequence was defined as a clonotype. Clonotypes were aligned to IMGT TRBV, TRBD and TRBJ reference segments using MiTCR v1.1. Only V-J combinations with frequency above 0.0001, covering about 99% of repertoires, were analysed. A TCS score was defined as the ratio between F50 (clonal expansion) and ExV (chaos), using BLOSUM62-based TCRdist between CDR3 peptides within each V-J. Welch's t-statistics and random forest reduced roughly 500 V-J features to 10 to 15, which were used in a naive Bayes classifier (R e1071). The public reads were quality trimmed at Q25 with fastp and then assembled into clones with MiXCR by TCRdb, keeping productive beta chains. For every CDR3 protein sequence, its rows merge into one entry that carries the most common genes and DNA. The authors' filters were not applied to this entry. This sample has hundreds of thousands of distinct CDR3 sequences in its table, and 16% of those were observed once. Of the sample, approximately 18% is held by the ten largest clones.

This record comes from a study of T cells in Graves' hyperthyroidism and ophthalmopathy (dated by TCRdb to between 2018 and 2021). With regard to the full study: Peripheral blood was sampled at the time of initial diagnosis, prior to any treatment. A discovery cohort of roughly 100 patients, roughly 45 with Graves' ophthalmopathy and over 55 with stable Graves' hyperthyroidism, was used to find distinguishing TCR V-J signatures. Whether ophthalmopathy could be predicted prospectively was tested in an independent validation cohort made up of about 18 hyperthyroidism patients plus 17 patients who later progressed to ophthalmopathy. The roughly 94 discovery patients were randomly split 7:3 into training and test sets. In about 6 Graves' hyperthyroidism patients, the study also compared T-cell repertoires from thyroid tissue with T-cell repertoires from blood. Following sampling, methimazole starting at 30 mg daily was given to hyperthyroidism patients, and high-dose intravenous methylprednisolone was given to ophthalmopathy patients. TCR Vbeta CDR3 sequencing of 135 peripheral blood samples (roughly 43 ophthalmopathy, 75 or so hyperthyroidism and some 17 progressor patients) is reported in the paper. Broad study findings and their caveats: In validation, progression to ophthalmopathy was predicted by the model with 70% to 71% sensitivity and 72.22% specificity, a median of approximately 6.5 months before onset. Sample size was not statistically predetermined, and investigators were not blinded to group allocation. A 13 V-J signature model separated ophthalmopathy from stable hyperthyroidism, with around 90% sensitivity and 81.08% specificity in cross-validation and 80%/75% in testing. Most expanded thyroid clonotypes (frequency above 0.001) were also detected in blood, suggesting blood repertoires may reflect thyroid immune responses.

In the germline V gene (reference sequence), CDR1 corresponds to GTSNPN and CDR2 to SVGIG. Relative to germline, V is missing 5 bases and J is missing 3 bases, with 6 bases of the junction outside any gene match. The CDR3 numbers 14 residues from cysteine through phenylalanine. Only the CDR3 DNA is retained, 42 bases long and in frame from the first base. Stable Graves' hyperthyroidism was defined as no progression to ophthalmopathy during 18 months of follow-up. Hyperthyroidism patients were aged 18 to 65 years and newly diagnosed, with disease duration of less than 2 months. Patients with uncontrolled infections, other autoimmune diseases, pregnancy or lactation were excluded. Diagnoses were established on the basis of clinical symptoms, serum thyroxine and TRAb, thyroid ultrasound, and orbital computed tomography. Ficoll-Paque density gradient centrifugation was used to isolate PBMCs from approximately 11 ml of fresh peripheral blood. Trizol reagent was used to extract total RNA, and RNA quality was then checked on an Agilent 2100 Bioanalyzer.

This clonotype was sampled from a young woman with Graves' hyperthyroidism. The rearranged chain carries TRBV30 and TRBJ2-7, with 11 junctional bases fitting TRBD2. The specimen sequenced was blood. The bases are TGTGCCTGGGAGACTAGCGGGACTAGCTACGAGCAGTACTTC. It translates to CAWETSGTSYEQYF.